The 7 T cell receptor beta chains below all came from one sample that was sequenced in a study of response to subunit inactivated influenza vaccine. TCRdb ran MiXCR on the RT-PCR reads and lists one entry per CDR3 protein. The data show 500,000 to 600,000 distinct CDR3 sequences, with about 12% seen just once and about a tenth held by the top ten. The sequencing used PBMCs from blood, collected on the day of vaccination. The receptors originated from a man between 45 and 60 years old who received an inactivated influenza vaccine.

The chain employs TRBV4-3 and TRBJ2-2; D uncertain. V lost 4 bases and J 6 bases, leaving 9 bases between the germline ends. Germline values: CDR1 LGHNA, CDR2 YSLEER. This CDR3 spans 13 amino acids. Here the CDR3 DNA reads TGCGCCAGCAGCCCCAGCCCTTCCGGGGAGCTGTTTTTT. This sequence encodes CASSPSPSGELFF.

Ten or more counts support this clonotype. This chain links TRBV2 with TRBJ2-7, with unresolved D. The CDR3 sequence is 12 residues long. V lost 7 bases to trimming and J lost 0 bases, with 7 bases between them. Germline values: CDR1 SNHLY, CDR2 FYNNEI. The CDR3 DNA reads as TGTGCCAGCAAAGCGAGCTCCTACGAGCAGTACTTC. This encodes CASKASSYEQYF.

The V gene is TRBV5-1, the J gene TRBJ2-3; D is perhaps TRBD1 (7 bases). With 1 base removed from V and 4 bases from J, the gap between germline ends came to 16 bases. The CDR3 contains 16 residues. Looked up from germline, CDR1 is SGHRS and CDR2 is YFSETQ. CDR3 coding DNA: TGCGCCAGCAGCTTGAGGCAGGGGGGCTACCCAGATACGCAGTATTTT. As protein: CASSLRQGGYPDTQYF.

The chain is built from TRBV5-1 and TRBJ2-7; possibly TRBD1 for D (6 bases). V was shortened by 5 bases and J by 6 bases, with 15 bases between the two germline ends. CDR1 is SGHRS, CDR2 YFSETQ, per germline. The CDR3 runs to 13 residues. CDR3 sequence (DNA): TGCGCCAGCAGTCCTAGACAGGACGGCGAGCAGTACTTC. Protein product: CASSPRQDGEQYF.

The V gene is TRBV7-2, the J gene TRBJ2-3; weak D call: TRBD2 (6 bases). V lost 5 bases, J lost 3 bases, and 12 bases lay in between. Germline V gives CDR1 SGHTA, CDR2 FQGNSA. This CDR3 contains 14 residues. The CDR3 spells CASSGGERTDTQYF. CDR3 coding DNA: TGTGCCAGCAGCGGCGGGGAAAGGACAGATACGCAGTATTTT.

This clonotype was seen at least ten times. This rearrangement joins TRBV29-1 to TRBJ2-3; D gene uncertain. The CDR3 runs to 13 residues. Germline V gene lookup returns CDR1 SQVTM and CDR2 ANQGSEA. Trimming shortened V by 4 bases and J by 3 bases, and 11 bases separated the two germline ends. The CDR3 loop is CSVGKGTTDTQYF. CDR3 nucleotide sequence: TGCAGCGTTGGAAAAGGAACTACAGATACGCAGTATTTT.

The V call is TRBV5-1, the J call TRBJ1-1; tentative D call: TRBD1 (5 bases). Germline V gene data show CDR1 as SGHRS and CDR2 as YFSETQ. V gave up 2 bases and J gave up 4 bases, with 12 bases separating them. CDR3 size: 14 residues. CDR3 amino acids: CASSLWDGGTEAFF. For the CDR3, the DNA is TGCGCCAGCAGCTTATGGGACGGCGGCACTGAAGCTTTCTTT.